This T cell receptor (beta chain) originates from a study of T-cell memory formation after mild COVID-19. As for the study in general: There were largely donor-specific TCR clusters.

TCRdb itself ran the 5' RACE reads through MiXCR, one entry per CDR3 protein. The table records fewer than 250,000 distinct CDR3 sequences, roughly 30% of them present only once. This CDR3 has 13 residues. The V end lost 4 bases, the J end lost 0 bases, and 7 bases lay between the germline ends. As concerns this clonotype: What it binds is unknown.

Study-wide results and caveats: Memory cells collected pre-infection included some clones that later responded, suggesting cross-reactive memory joined. CD4+ bias marked clones expanding day 15 to 37, unlike balanced contracting clones.

The sequence came from an adult woman who had mild COVID-19 (a few samples of this study predate the infection). Cell type and time point are not known. What was sequenced was PBMCs or a T cell subset sorted from them (not recorded which). The chain couples TRBV12-3 or TRBV12-4 to TRBJ2-7; unclear D gene. CDR3 loop: CASSSPLSYEQYF. The CDR3 nucleotides read TGTGCCAGCAGTTCCCCACTCTCCTACGAGCAGTACTTC.